These 15 T cell receptor beta chains came from one sample sequenced in a study of shared clonotypes between healthy human individuals. Only CD45RO-negative cells positively selected for CCR7 counted as naive CD8 cells, so terminally differentiated effector memory CD45RA+ cells were excluded. Data came from immunoSEQ multiplex PCR; TCRdb stores just in-frame clones and leaves some out. The data contain 1.5 million to 2.5 million clones, over 85% of them singletons. Sequenced: naive CD8+ T cells sorted from blood. These receptors were collected from a young man in good health.

This clone turned up a few times. The rearrangement links TRBV10-2 to TRBJ2-7, with a tentative D call TRBD2 (5 bases). This CDR3 contains 13 residues. With 6 bases removed from V and 2 bases from J, the gap between germline ends came to 11 bases. Germline lookup yields CDR1 WSHSY and CDR2 SAAADI. CDR3 nucleotide sequence: TGCGCCAGCAGCCAGGACTTTGCCTACGAGCAGTACTTC. Residues: CASSQDFAYEQYF.

The chain recombines TRBV4-3 with TRBJ2-1; TRBD2 is a possible D gene (5 bases). CDR3 size: 17 residues. V gave up 0 bases and J gave up 5 bases, with 17 bases separating them. Germline V CDR1 and CDR2: LGHNA, YSLEER. This chain's CDR3 is CASSQDRLRLGDNEQFF. In nucleotides, the CDR3 is TGCGCCAGCAGCCAAGATAGGCTACGCTTGGGAGACAATGAGCAGTTCTTC.

The chain employs TRBV4-2 and TRBJ2-1; TRBD1 is a possible D gene (5 bases). Germline V CDR1 and CDR2: LGHNA, YNFKEQ. This CDR3 is built from 14 residues. The V end was cut by 0 bases, the J end by 3 bases, with 6 bases between. Written as DNA, the CDR3 is TGTGCCAGCAGCCAAGAGCAGGGCTACAATGAGCAGTTCTTC. Encoded protein: CASSQEQGYNEQFF.

This clone was seen just once. The rearrangement uses TRBV30 and TRBJ2-1; a possible D gene is TRBD2 (6 bases). V lost 0 bases to trimming and J lost 9 bases, with 15 bases between them. The CDR3 covers 14 residues. Germline values: CDR1 GTSNPN, CDR2 SVGIG (reference sequence). In DNA form, the CDR3 reads TGTGCCTGGAGTGTTTGGGGCGGGGTTCCTGAGCAGTTCTTC. Translation gives CAWSVWGGVPEQFF.

In its sample, this clone was seen once. The chain is built from TRBV5-1 and TRBJ1-2, with 10 nucleotides matching TRBD1. The CDR3 runs to 16 residues. The V gene's germline CDR1 is SGHRS and CDR2 YFSETQ. Trimming at V came to 3 bases and at J to 3 bases, leaving 8 bases not matched to a gene. DNA of the CDR3: TGCGCCAGCAGCTCCGGGACAGGGGACTGGGACTATGGCTACACCTTC. Translation: CASSSGTGDWDYGYTF. Supplemented by reference TRBV5-1 and TRBJ1-2, the full variable domain reads KAGVTQTPRYLIKTRGQQVTLSCSPISGHRSVSWYQQTPGQGLQFLFEYFSETQRNKGNFPGRFSGRQFSNSRSEMNVSTLELGDSALYLCASSSGTGDWDYGYTFGSGTRLTVV.

The V and J genes are TRBV6-6 and TRBJ2-7, with 7 nucleotides matching TRBD2. The germline V gene encodes CDR1 MNHNY and CDR2 SVGAGI (reference sequence). V lost 6 bases to trimming and J lost 3 bases; unmatched junction nucleotides: 2. This CDR3 region has 12 residues. The CDR3 region is CASRAGDYEQYF. CDR3 nucleotides: TGTGCCAGCAGGGCGGGGGACTACGAGCAGTACTTC.

The chain couples TRBV4-1 to TRBJ2-7; 8 bases align to TRBD2. The CDR3 contains 15 residues. CDR1 and CDR2 from the germline V gene are MGHRA and YSYEKL. J gave up 1 base and V 4 bases, and 6 bases lay outside the gene matches. The CDR3 nucleotides read TGCGCCAGCAGCCGAGAACTAGCGGTGTCCTACGAGCAGTACTTC. Translation gives CASSRELAVSYEQYF.

This chain joins TRBV2 and TRBJ2-5; D is possibly TRBD1 or TRBD2 (5 bases each). The CDR3 spans 14 residues. Trimming left V 3 bases short and J 3 bases short, with 11 bases between. Germline CDR1 SNHLY, CDR2 FYNNEI. The CDR3 is CASSESGAEETQYF. In DNA form, the CDR3 reads TGTGCCAGCAGTGAGTCCGGGGCCGAAGAGACCCAGTACTTC.

The rearrangement links TRBV29-1 to TRBJ2-5, with 11 bases identical to TRBD2. Near its end, the DNA agrees better with TRBJ2-7, so the J call may be wrong. CDR1 is SQVTM, CDR2 ANQGSEA, per germline. This CDR3 comprises 13 residues. CDR3 DNA sequence: TGCAGCGCCTCACTAGCGGGAGTGTACGAGCAGTACTTC. This encodes CSASLAGVYEQYF.

This clone was seen a single time. The chain recombines TRBV5-6 with TRBJ2-2; TRBD1 matches at 7 bases. Germline CDR1 SGHDT, CDR2 YYEEEE. This CDR3 is 17 amino acids long. With V trimmed by 1 base and J by 6 bases, 12 bases remained unmatched. The CDR3 sequence: CASSLLSGTVGPGELFF. CDR3 sequence (DNA): TGTGCCAGCAGCTTGTTATCCGGGACAGTCGGCCCCGGGGAGCTGTTTTTT. The full variable domain, with the rest looked up from reference TRBV5-6 and TRBJ2-2, is DAGVTQSPTHLIKTRGQQVTLRCSPKSGHDTVSWYQQALGQGPQFIFQYYEEEERQRGNFPDRFSGHQFPNYSSELNVNALLLGDSALYLCASSLLSGTVGPGELFFGEGSRLTVL.

The V gene is TRBV6-5, the J gene TRBJ1-2; D uncertain. The germline V and J ends were trimmed by 2 bases and 5 bases, with 15 bases remaining between them. This CDR3 is 15 amino acids long. Looked up from germline, CDR1 is MNHEY and CDR2 is SVGAGI. DNA of the CDR3: TGTGCCAGCAGTTACGCGGCAGACCTACTTTATGGCTACACCTTC. This encodes CASSYAADLLYGYTF.

This rearrangement joins TRBV7-9 to TRBJ2-2; either TRBD1 or TRBD2 may fit D (5 bases each). V lost 4 bases to trimming and J lost 4 bases, with 13 bases between them. Germline V CDR1 and CDR2: SEHNR, FQNEAQ (reference sequence). This CDR3 contains 15 residues. The CDR3 sequence: CASSSGTPVTGELFF. The CDR3 DNA is TGTGCCAGCAGCTCCGGGACCCCTGTCACCGGGGAGCTGTTTTTT.

The chain uses TRBV2 and TRBJ1-1, with TRBD1 as a possible D gene (5 bases). CDR3 length: 13 residues. With 8 bases removed from V and 4 bases from J, the gap between germline ends came to 14 bases. Germline-derived CDR1 and CDR2 are SNHLY and FYNNEI. This chain's CDR3 is CASFKAGSTEAFF. CDR3 in DNA: TGTGCCAGCTTTAAGGCAGGGAGCACTGAAGCTTTCTTT.

The chain is built from TRBV6-5 and TRBJ2-7; a possible D gene is TRBD2 (6 bases). V gave up 6 bases and J gave up 0 bases, with 15 bases separating them. The germline V gene encodes CDR1 MNHEY and CDR2 SVGAGI. The CDR3 sequence is 15 residues long. The CDR3 region is CASRDRDGSSYEQYF. DNA of the CDR3: TGTGCCAGCAGAGACCGGGACGGGAGCTCCTACGAGCAGTACTTC.

The chain links TRBV30 to TRBJ1-2, with 8 bases identical to TRBD1. The CDR3 runs 13 residues. CDR1 is GTSNPN, CDR2 SVGIG, per germline (reference sequence). Losses at the gene ends were 3 bases for V and 2 bases for J; bases not matched to a gene: 2. CDR3 coding DNA: TGTGCCTGGAGGGGACAGGAAAACTATGGCTACACCTTC. Translating gives CAWRGQENYGYTF.